The T cell receptor (beta chain) under discussion was sequenced for a study of cytomegalovirus exposure and HLA in healthy donors (dated by TCRdb to the late 2010s). Looking at the study overall: In an earlier analysis of approximately 500 of the donors, around 290 Gb of sequence data and some 120 million unique TCR beta sequences from about 180 million T cells were reported. The study aimed to test whether signatures of past pathogen exposure could be identified by cataloging public T cell receptors. In the later analysis, no new phenotypic data were used to find candidate immune exposures; instead, reliance was placed on TCR beta sequences and their occurrence across donors. Across approximately 400 genotyped donors of the cohort, an average of 235,054 unique TCR beta nucleotide sequences per donor were sequenced, and 15% to 20% of those sequences were non-productive. Donor age, sex, ethnicity and CMV serostatus were compiled alongside the repertoire data. The study profiled the T cell repertoires of approximately 700 subjects by immunosequencing and related them to cytomegalovirus serostatus. A separate validation cohort of approximately 120 different subjects was used in addition to the roughly 670-subject first cohort. Class I and class II HLA loci were covered by the typing at four-digit resolution. A later genetic analysis took genome-wide SNP genotypes for about 55% of the roughly 670 donors and used that subset as a discovery cohort. To study patterns of TCR occurrence, a later analysis re-analyzed previously published TCR beta repertoires from more than 550 donors and added high-resolution HLA genotyping. Of the roughly 400 genotyped donors, 81% fell in the genetic ancestry cluster associated with self-reported Caucasian donors. An early release covering 550 to 650 HLA-typed donors comprised approximately 300 gigabases of sequencing data and around 80 million unique TCR sequences. The number of typed donors differed by locus: about 620-640 for A, B, C, DRB1 and DQB1; roughly 510 for DQA1; approximately 600 for DPA1; and roughly 450 for DPB1. An earlier analysis of around 580 of the donors used high-throughput TCR beta sequencing to judge whether each TCR beta V gene segment behaved as functional or pseudogenic. Every discovery cohort repertoire had been produced on one sequencing platform. Roughly 5 DR-DQ haplotypes were handled as single units for association and clustering, since linkage in the cohort was strong. To predict cytomegalovirus infection status, the study combined high-throughput TCR immunosequencing, statistical association of individual TCRs with disease status, and machine learning. The paper's findings and limits, for the study overall: Immune exposure information for the cohort was limited to CMV serostatus. In a later analysis, the rate of TCR association differed among HLA loci, with DRB1 alleles having the most associated TCRs and HLA-C alleles having the fewest. Because counts were too low, under 20 rarely observed V segments, including chromosome 9 orphons, were left out of the earlier analysis of approximately 500 of the donors. The authors suggested that the approach could potentially be generalized to other disease states and immunological phenotypes. HLA typing was unavailable for some donors at each locus, so association tests used only the typed subset. The sequencing pipeline was judged likely to have produced a cluster of highly shared sequence variants as a technical artifact. While some public TCRs were present in many individuals, most TCR sequences turned up only very rarely across donors. The study gave a list of some 150 TCR beta chains associated with cytomegalovirus. In a later analysis, HLA-associated TCR beta chains were found to be more clonally expanded and to have lower generation probabilities than equally common non-associated chains. In a later genetic analysis, fewer N-insertions in productive TCRs were reported among donors in an Asian-associated ancestry cluster than the roughly 700-donor mean. In a later analysis, several top co-occurrence clusters were reported to appear linked to parvovirus B19, influenza, CMV and Epstein-Barr virus. In both the original and validation cohorts, the classifier was reported to diagnose cytomegalovirus status with high specificity and sensitivity. A later genetic analysis associated a missense DCLRE1C variant with V-gene and J-gene trimming of TCR beta chains, and an independent cohort replicated the association. In this cohort, only TCR beta chains were sequenced, and detectable features were limited by the absence of alpha or paired-chain data. Roughly uniform sequencing depth across donors was assumed in presence/absence analyses, although this assumption may not hold. When HLA alleles, especially DR and DQ, strongly co-occurred, TCR associations were difficult to assign to individual alleles. Correlated functional status among segregating V segments might be attributable to linkage disequilibrium, but an unknown experimental factor could not be ruled out. In vitro tests confirmed that three of the cytomegalovirus-associated TCR beta chains recognize cytomegalovirus antigens. In a later analysis, 16,951 TCR beta sequences were associated with specific HLA alleles at a false discovery rate of 0.05. The 87-base-pair reads could not distinguish some IMGT-functional V segments, including TRBV6-2 and TRBV6-3, so those segments were excluded. In an earlier analysis of about 550 of the donors, most TCR beta V segments were observed in productive rearrangements about 90% or about 30% of the time, broadly matching IMGT annotations. A later analysis found that most CMV-associated TCR beta chains appeared HLA-restricted, with HLA associations seemingly driven largely by CMV exposure. A further reported finding was that TCR beta sequences accurately predicted the HLA-A and HLA-B alleles for most subjects in the first cohort.

Receptor libraries were prepared by the immunoSEQ multiplex PCR assay. For the multiplex PCR, a mixture combining 60 forward primers for TCR Vbeta segments and 13 reverse primers for TCR Jbeta segments was used. The CDR3 region of rearranged TCR beta genes was amplified from genomic DNA with a multiplex PCR assay. The Illumina HiSeq System was used to sequence the amplified TCR beta libraries as 87-base-pair reads. The paper's processing steps were these. A later analysis tallied tens of millions of unique TCR beta chains across the 640 or so repertoires, and 10 million to 11 million of those chains were shared by two or more donors. Raw reads were error-corrected and collapsed into unique sequences by a nearest-neighbor algorithm in which closely related sequences were merged to remove PCR and sequencing errors. Alignment of CDR3 sequences to IMGT reference sequences was used to assign V, D and J gene segments. Each retained sequence needed at least a six-nucleotide match to both a V gene segment and a J gene segment. Rearrangements were classified as productive when the CDR3 lacked stop codons and remained in frame with V and J, and all other rearrangements were classified as non-productive. CDR3 was defined by IMGT convention, running from the second conserved V-encoded cysteine to the conserved J-encoded phenylalanine. The earlier analysis of 587 of the donors excluded sequences that lacked an unambiguous match to a single V gene segment. In an earlier analysis of some 590 of the donors, V segments were called functional above 56.7% productive rearrangements and were called segregating when the between-donor standard deviation exceeded 5%. To diagnose cytomegalovirus status from the catalog of TCR beta chain sequences, a statistical classification framework was built. In a later analysis, V and J genes were assigned by comparing TCR nucleotide sequences against IMGT/GENE-DB human TR gene sequences. A later analysis assigned CDR3 sequences and most-parsimonious VDJ recombination scenarios with the TCRdist pipeline. In a later analysis, each TCR beta chain was defined by its CDR3 amino acid sequence together with its V-gene family, and reads without a unique V-gene family were excluded. A later analysis removed 592 highly shared, low-generation-probability nucleotide sequences to deal with suspected cross-contamination and a sequencing artifact. For each public chain, a later analysis derived a clonal expansion index from normalized ranks of inferred template counts within each repertoire. A later analysis computed generation probabilities with a VDJ recombination model fitted to out-of-frame rearrangements, and checked the results against IGoR. A later analysis scored TCR-TCR, TCR-HLA and TCR-CMV co-occurrence with hypergeometric tests, applying a repertoire-size bias correction to TCR pairs. To estimate false discovery rates, a later analysis permuted the HLA or CMV assignments 20 times. A later analysis grouped co-occurring TCRs with DBSCAN, adding TCRdist sequence similarity when clustering within HLA-allele-positive subsets. Repertoires with fewer than 30,000 or more than 120,000 public chains, plus five repertoires with anomalous nucleotide sharing, were excluded from co-occurrence clustering. The clones in this table, taken by TCRdb from immuneACCESS, are in-frame only. Not every clone is retained; where verified, under half of the shortfall comes from an unresolved V gene, and the cause of the rest is unknown. For V, J and clone size, that table is used; D and trimming come from the DNA. The sample table lists about 140,000 clones, 70% to 85% of them with a count of one. The ten largest clonotypes hold approximately 10% of the sample.

The cohort was made up of approximately 670 healthy bone marrow donors. At the time of sampling, every cohort member was nominally healthy, though immune exposures that went unrecorded were likely present. The donor tested CMV seropositive and was one of the 289 seropositive cohort members. A peripheral blood sample was collected from each donor, and TCR beta sequencing was performed on peripheral blood mononuclear cells. Genomic DNA was extracted from the blood cell samples with the Qiagen DNeasy Blood Extraction Kit. This clone was detected a few times. The antigen it recognizes is unknown. Base qualities are not at hand, and no much larger clone is one base apart. Other DNA sequences in this specimen translate into the identical CDR3. The CDR3 contains 11 residues, cysteine and phenylalanine counted. Left in the record is the CDR3 DNA by itself, 33 bases read in frame from the first base. CDR1 and CDR2, per the germline V gene (reference sequence), are DFQATT and SNEGSKA. The V end gives up 6 bases and the J end 5 bases, leaving 2 bases in the junction not matched to a gene.

Sequencing used PBMCs. Rearrangement joined TRBV20-1 to TRBJ2-5; 8 central bases correspond to TRBD2. The TCR originated in a woman aged 45-59 years in good health and CMV-seropositive. The DNA sequence reads TGCAGTGCCACGGGGGGGGAGACCCAGTACTTC. Its amino acids are CSATGGETQYF.